Listed below are T cell receptor beta chains from one sample, sequenced in a study of control samples from healthy donors and cancer patients. Libraries were prepared by immunoSEQ multiplex PCR; TCRdb keeps only in-frame clonotypes and omits some of them. This table holds about 48,000 clones, roughly 93% found once. The specimen was PBMCs. The receptors come from a woman in her forties or fifties with head and neck cancer. The CDR3 runs from the conserved cysteine through the conserved F or W. Each record gives: D gene, J gene, clone size, V gene, CDR3 protein, CDR3 DNA. The D gene is left open where the match is weak. Clone size is shown for a subset of rows, as once, few, many or a class of expanded clone.

d_gene: .
j_gene: TRBJ2-7
abundance: .
v_gene: TRBV28
CDR3aa: CASTTTSYEQYF
CDR3nt: TGTGCCAGCACTACCACCTCCTACGAGCAGTACTTC

d_gene: TRBD2
j_gene: TRBJ2-7
abundance: .
v_gene: TRBV6-5
CDR3aa: CASTERGVSYEQYF
CDR3nt: TGTGCCAGCACCGAACGGGGGGTCTCCTACGAGCAGTACTTC

d_gene: .
j_gene: TRBJ2-7
abundance: .
v_gene: TRBV21-1
CDR3aa: CASSRRNEQYF
CDR3nt: TGTGCCAGCAGCCGCAGGAACGAGCAGTACTTC

d_gene: .
j_gene: TRBJ1-4
abundance: .
v_gene: TRBV30
CDR3aa: CAWRRDATNEKLFF
CDR3nt: TGTGCCTGGAGGAGGGACGCAACTAATGAAAAACTGTTTTTT

d_gene: TRBD1
j_gene: TRBJ1-1
abundance: .
v_gene: TRBV7-9
CDR3aa: CASSLAGQGWDTEAFF
CDR3nt: TGTGCCAGCAGCTTAGCGGGACAGGGCTGGGACACTGAAGCTTTCTTT

d_gene: TRBD2
j_gene: TRBJ2-1
abundance: .
v_gene: TRBV7-2
CDR3aa: CASSLVTSGRPGNNEQFF
CDR3nt: TGTGCCAGCAGCTTAGTGACTAGCGGGCGGCCCGGAAATAATGAGCAGTTCTTC

d_gene: TRBD1
j_gene: TRBJ1-1
abundance: .
v_gene: TRBV10-1
CDR3aa: CASSWTGNTEAFF
CDR3nt: TGCGCCAGCAGTTGGACAGGGAACACTGAAGCTTTCTTT

d_gene: .
j_gene: TRBJ1-2
abundance: .
v_gene: TRBV3-1/TRBV3-2
CDR3aa: CASSQDISGVFGGYTF
CDR3nt: TGTGCCAGCAGCCAAGATATTTCTGGGGTGTTCGGTGGCTACACCTTC

d_gene: .
j_gene: TRBJ1-2
abundance: .
v_gene: TRBV2
CDR3aa: CASSEEGTGVGYTF
CDR3nt: TGTGCCAGCAGTGAGGAGGGTACGGGGGTAGGCTACACCTTC

d_gene: .
j_gene: TRBJ1-1
abundance: .
v_gene: TRBV2
CDR3aa: CASSETGARTEAFF
CDR3nt: TGTGCCAGCAGTGAAACGGGGGCGCGCACTGAAGCTTTCTTT

d_gene: .
j_gene: TRBJ1-1
abundance: .
v_gene: TRBV5-1
CDR3aa: CASSSRTGNTEAFF
CDR3nt: TGCGCCAGCAGCTCTCGGACGGGGAACACTGAAGCTTTCTTT

d_gene: TRBD2
j_gene: TRBJ2-1
abundance: .
v_gene: TRBV2
CDR3aa: CASSLAGEQFF
CDR3nt: TGTGCCAGCAGTCTAGCGGGAGAACAGTTCTTC

d_gene: TRBD2
j_gene: TRBJ2-1
abundance: .
v_gene: TRBV15
CDR3aa: CATSRDLGLAGHNEQFF
CDR3nt: TGTGCCACCAGCAGAGATTTAGGGCTAGCGGGTCACAATGAGCAGTTCTTC

d_gene: .
j_gene: TRBJ1-2
abundance: .
v_gene: TRBV6-1
CDR3aa: CASSEVLEGRYGYTF
CDR3nt: TGTGCCAGCAGTGAAGTTCTTGAGGGGCGCTATGGCTACACCTTC

d_gene: TRBD1
j_gene: TRBJ2-7
abundance: .
v_gene: TRBV28
CDR3aa: CASSQDRDHEQYF
CDR3nt: TGTGCCAGCAGTCAGGACAGGGACCACGAGCAGTACTTC

d_gene: TRBD1
j_gene: TRBJ1-2
abundance: .
v_gene: TRBV6-5
CDR3aa: CASSYEGASYGYTF
CDR3nt: TGTGCCAGCAGTTACGAGGGGGCCTCTTATGGCTACACCTTC

d_gene: TRBD1
j_gene: TRBJ1-5
abundance: once
v_gene: TRBV19
CDR3aa: CASTPTGVGQPQHF
CDR3nt: TGTGCCAGTACCCCGACAGGGGTTGGGCAGCCCCAGCATTTT

d_gene: .
j_gene: TRBJ2-2
abundance: .
v_gene: TRBV21-1
CDR3aa: CASSKRSQETGNTGELFF
CDR3nt: TGTGCCAGCAGCAAAAGGTCACAAGAGACAGGGAACACCGGGGAGCTGTTTTTT

d_gene: .
j_gene: TRBJ2-5
abundance: few
v_gene: TRBV5-1
CDR3aa: CASSLETGRETQYF
CDR3nt: TGCGCCAGCAGCTTGGAGACGGGGCGGGAGACCCAGTACTTC

d_gene: .
j_gene: TRBJ2-7
abundance: .
v_gene: TRBV11-2
CDR3aa: CASSFSATDSPYF
CDR3nt: TGTGCCAGCAGCTTCAGTGCTACCGACAGCCCTTACTTC

d_gene: .
j_gene: TRBJ1-1
abundance: .
v_gene: TRBV6-5
CDR3aa: CASKGIEGLQTEAFF
CDR3nt: TGTGCCAGCAAGGGTATCGAGGGGCTACAAACTGAAGCTTTCTTT

d_gene: .
j_gene: TRBJ1-1
abundance: .
v_gene: TRBV20-1
CDR3aa: CSASDAPGGIDTEAFF
CDR3nt: TGCAGTGCTAGTGACGCCCCGGGGGGCATCGACACTGAAGCTTTCTTT

d_gene: .
j_gene: TRBJ2-7
abundance: .
v_gene: TRBV28
CDR3aa: CASSLRGERNYEQYF
CDR3nt: TGTGCCAGCAGTTTACGAGGGGAGCGCAACTACGAGCAGTACTTC

d_gene: .
j_gene: TRBJ1-1
abundance: .
v_gene: TRBV5-1
CDR3aa: CASSSEGRSEAFF
CDR3nt: TGCGCCAGCTCCTCCGAGGGTAGAAGTGAAGCTTTCTTT

d_gene: TRBD2
j_gene: TRBJ2-2
abundance: .
v_gene: TRBV4-1
CDR3aa: CASSQAGTRVTGELFF
CDR3nt: TGCGCCAGCAGCCAGGCCGGGACTAGGGTCACCGGGGAGCTGTTTTTT

d_gene: TRBD2
j_gene: TRBJ2-7
abundance: .
v_gene: TRBV12-3/TRBV12-4
CDR3aa: CASLSSGAYEQYF
CDR3nt: TGTGCCAGCTTATCTAGCGGGGCCTACGAGCAGTACTTC

d_gene: TRBD1
j_gene: TRBJ1-5
abundance: .
v_gene: TRBV2
CDR3aa: CASSDDRGTDQPQHF
CDR3nt: TGTGCCAGCAGTGACGACAGGGGAACGGATCAGCCCCAGCATTTT

d_gene: TRBD1
j_gene: TRBJ2-7
abundance: .
v_gene: TRBV5-1
CDR3aa: CASSLGQVAPYEQYF
CDR3nt: TGCGCCAGCAGCCTTGGACAGGTCGCGCCCTACGAGCAGTACTTC

d_gene: .
j_gene: TRBJ1-2
abundance: .
v_gene: TRBV7-9
CDR3aa: CASSFGQNYGYTF
CDR3nt: TGTGCCAGCAGCTTTGGACAGAACTATGGCTACACCTTC

d_gene: TRBD2
j_gene: TRBJ2-2
abundance: .
v_gene: TRBV29-1
CDR3aa: CSTEAGDTGELFF
CDR3nt: TGCAGCACTGAGGCGGGGGACACCGGGGAGCTGTTTTTT

d_gene: TRBD1
j_gene: TRBJ1-1
abundance: .
v_gene: TRBV27
CDR3aa: CASSPLRTGGRTEAFF
CDR3nt: TGTGCCAGCAGTCCTCTCCGGACAGGGGGCAGAACTGAAGCTTTCTTT

d_gene: .
j_gene: TRBJ2-7
abundance: .
v_gene: TRBV13
CDR3aa: CASSLGLSGDEQYF
CDR3nt: TGTGCCAGCAGCTTGGGTCTATCGGGGGACGAGCAGTACTTC

d_gene: TRBD2
j_gene: TRBJ2-1
abundance: .
v_gene: TRBV10-2
CDR3aa: CASSLPGTSSYEQFF
CDR3nt: TGCGCCAGCAGTCTTCCCGGGACTAGCTCTTATGAGCAGTTCTTC

d_gene: TRBD1
j_gene: TRBJ2-2
abundance: .
v_gene: TRBV7-8
CDR3aa: CASSPRTGGRTGELFF
CDR3nt: TGTGCCAGCAGCCCAAGGACAGGGGGCCGAACCGGGGAGCTGTTTTTT

d_gene: .
j_gene: TRBJ2-2
abundance: .
v_gene: TRBV7-3
CDR3aa: CASSLNPATGELFF
CDR3nt: TGTGCCAGCAGCTTAAACCCCGCAACCGGGGAGCTGTTTTTT

d_gene: .
j_gene: TRBJ1-1
abundance: .
v_gene: TRBV5-4
CDR3aa: CASRGDSLPNTEAFF
CDR3nt: TGTGCCAGCAGGGGTGACAGTCTCCCGAACACTGAAGCTTTCTTT

d_gene: .
j_gene: TRBJ2-1
abundance: .
v_gene: TRBV13
CDR3aa: CASSLGEKRDEQFF
CDR3nt: TGTGCCAGCAGCTTGGGGGAAAAGCGGGATGAGCAGTTCTTC

d_gene: TRBD1
j_gene: TRBJ1-6
abundance: .
v_gene: TRBV30
CDR3aa: CAWSLGGQVENSPLHF
CDR3nt: TGTGCCTGGAGTCTTGGGGGACAGGTGGAGAATTCACCCCTCCACTTT

d_gene: .
j_gene: TRBJ2-2
abundance: .
v_gene: TRBV7-9
CDR3aa: CASSPVSRELFF
CDR3nt: TGTGCCAGCAGCCCCGTTAGCAGGGAGCTGTTTTTT

d_gene: .
j_gene: TRBJ1-1
abundance: .
v_gene: TRBV7-2
CDR3aa: CASSTRMWVTEAFF
CDR3nt: TGTGCCAGCAGCACGAGGATGTGGGTCACTGAAGCTTTCTTT

d_gene: TRBD1
j_gene: TRBJ1-5
abundance: .
v_gene: TRBV5-1
CDR3aa: CASSPGTAFSNQPQHF
CDR3nt: TGCGCCAGCAGCCCAGGGACAGCATTTAGCAATCAGCCCCAGCATTTT

d_gene: .
j_gene: TRBJ2-2
abundance: .
v_gene: TRBV20-1
CDR3aa: CSARQVGELFF
CDR3nt: TGCAGTGCTAGACAGGTCGGGGAGCTGTTTTTT